Following are 18 T cell receptor beta chains from one sample sequenced in a study of cytomegalovirus exposure and HLA in healthy donors (dated by TCRdb to 2016 to 2017). The library was built by means of the immunoSEQ multiplex PCR assay. For the multiplex PCR, a mixture combining 60 forward primers for TCR Vbeta segments and 13 reverse primers for TCR Jbeta segments was used. The table was pulled from immuneACCESS by TCRdb, which kept in-frame rearrangements only. Such tables lose some clones; where checked, under half of the loss comes from unresolved V genes, and the rest has no known cause. The sample yields about 300,000 clones; more than 80% were counted once. The ten top clones hold 4% of the sample. Specimen: PBMCs. These receptors came from a man aged 35 to 55 in good health and CMV-seropositive.

The CDR3 bases are TGTGCCAGCAGTTTGGCCGGGTCGAAAAACTATGGCTACACCTTC. It translates to CASSLAGSKNYGYTF. V is TRBV27 and J is TRBJ1-2; D ambiguous. The CDR3 totals 15 residues. The V end lost 3 bases, the J end lost 2 bases, and 13 bases lay between the germline ends. Germline CDR1 is MNHEY and CDR2 is SMNVEV (reference sequence).

The chain carries TRBV7-9 and TRBJ2-6; D possibly corresponds to TRBD1 (5 bases). Trimming stripped 5 bases from V and 0 bases from J, with 8 bases between. The CDR3 extends over 15 amino acids. Germline assignment: CDR1 SEHNR and CDR2 FQNEAQ (reference sequence). CDR3 nucleotide sequence: TGTGCCAGCAGCCTCGACAGCTCTGGGGCCAACGTCCTGACTTTC. Protein: CASSLDSSGANVLTF.

The V call is TRBV6-5, the J call TRBJ2-3, with D tentatively TRBD2 (5 bases). V lost 0 bases and J lost 3, with 13 bases in between. There are 16 residues in the CDR3. Germline V gives CDR1 MNHEY, CDR2 SVGAGI. The chain's CDR3 is CASSYSGRGGTDTQYF. In DNA form, the CDR3 reads TGTGCCAGCAGTTACTCAGGCCGCGGAGGTACAGATACGCAGTATTTT.

The chain links TRBV9 to TRBJ2-7, with TRBD2 matching over 14 bases. V trimming: 3 bases; J trimming: 5 bases; junction bases outside the gene matches: 7. CDR1 SGDLS and CDR2 YYNGEE come from the germline V gene. The CDR3 is 16 residues long. CDR3 amino acids: CASSGPTSGRADEQYF. As DNA, the CDR3 is TGTGCCAGCAGCGGCCCGACTAGCGGGAGGGCCGACGAGCAGTACTTC.

The rearrangement links TRBV6-1 to TRBJ1-5, with 9 bases lining up with TRBD1. Looked up from germline, CDR1 is MNHNS and CDR2 is SASEGT. The CDR3 loop spans 13 amino acids. V lost 6 bases, J lost 7 bases, and 4 bases stayed unmatched. The CDR3 protein is CASRGGTGQPQHF. The CDR3 DNA reads TGTGCCAGCAGGGGTGGGACAGGGCAGCCCCAGCATTTT.

CDR3 region: CASSRGQMNTEAFF. As DNA, the CDR3 is TGCGCCAGCAGTCGGGGACAGATGAACACTGAAGCTTTCTTT. V and J are TRBV5-1 and TRBJ1-1; 7 nucleotides align to TRBD1. This CDR3 spans 14 amino acids. The germline CDR1 and CDR2 sequences are SGHRS and YFSETQ. J gave up 0 bases and V 5 bases, and 4 bases lay outside the gene matches.

V and J are TRBV5-4 and TRBJ2-7; 9 positions agree with TRBD1. The V gene's germline CDR1 is SGHNT and CDR2 YYREEE (reference sequence). This CDR3 is built from 15 residues. V dropped 2 bases and J dropped 4; count of bases not matched to a gene: 7. The CDR3 here is CASSLLTGGAYEQYF. CDR3 DNA: TGTGCCAGCAGCTTATTAACAGGGGGCGCATACGAGCAGTACTTC.

The rearrangement links TRBV12-5 to TRBJ2-7; the D gene is possibly TRBD1 (5 bases). V was clipped by 6 bases and J by 6 bases, with 12 bases between them. Germline assignment: CDR1 LGHNT and CDR2 FRNRAP. The CDR3 runs 12 residues. Here the CDR3 reads CASGINRGEQYF. The CDR3 region has the DNA TGTGCTAGTGGGATAAATAGGGGCGAGCAGTACTTC.

The chain uses TRBV7-9 and TRBJ1-2; 9 bases are a match to TRBD1. In germline, CDR1 is SEHNR, CDR2 FQNEAQ (reference sequence). After removal of 6 bases from V and 4 bases from J, the junction contained 3 bases not matched to a gene. The CDR3 sequence is 13 residues long. CDR3 loop: CASSSGQGYGYTF. The CDR3 DNA follows: TGTGCCAGCAGTTCGGGACAGGGCTATGGCTACACCTTC.

This chain links TRBV5-1 with TRBJ2-7, with D possibly TRBD1 on 5 matching bases. V lost 2 bases and J lost 6, with 15 bases in between. This CDR3 comprises 14 residues. In germline, CDR1 is SGHRS, CDR2 YFSETQ. This CDR3 is CASSLDSTDGEQYF. Here the CDR3 DNA reads TGCGCCAGCAGCTTAGACAGCACTGACGGCGAGCAGTACTTC.

The chain combines TRBV9 with TRBJ2-1; TRBD2 aligns across 9 bases. The CDR3 runs 16 residues. Per germline, CDR1 SGDLS and CDR2 YYNGEE. The ends lost 4 bases at V and 6 bases at J; junction bases unmatched: 11. The CDR3 region has the DNA TGTGCCAGCAGCATTAGACTAGCGGAAGCACCCAATGAGCAGTTCTTC. Protein sequence: CASSIRLAEAPNEQFF.

V is TRBV7-2 and J is TRBJ2-2, with 10 bases aligning to TRBD1. V lost 3 bases and J lost 6; bases outside the gene matches: 7. Germline CDR1 is SGHTA and CDR2 is FQGNSA. This CDR3 has 16 amino acids. CDR3: CASSFRQGALSGELFF. The CDR3, as DNA: TGTGCCAGCAGCTTTAGACAGGGGGCGCTTTCCGGGGAGCTGTTTTTT. The full variable domain, in which reference TRBV7-2 and TRBJ2-2 provide the parts outside the CDR3, is GAGVSQSPSNKVTEKGKDVELRCDPISGHTALYWYRQSLGQGLEFLIYFQGNSAPDKSGLPSDRFSAERTGGSVSTLTIQRTQQEDSAVYLCASSFRQGALSGELFFGEGSRLTVL.

This chain links TRBV30 with TRBJ1-2; the match to TRBD1 covers 8 bases. CDR1 is GTSNPN, CDR2 SVGIG, per germline (reference sequence). This CDR3 is 14 amino acids long. V was clipped by 3 bases and J by 5 bases; unmatched bases: 8. The CDR3 bases are TGTGCCTGGAGGATACAGGGGGAAGGATATGGCTACACCTTC. Translated, it gives CAWRIQGEGYGYTF.

The rearrangement joins TRBV29-1 to TRBJ1-3; unclear D gene. The CDR3 is 15 amino acids. Germline V gives CDR1 SQVTM, CDR2 ANQGSEA. V dropped 7 bases and J dropped 1 base, with 17 bases sitting between them. The CDR3 spells CSAGAGSESGNTIYF. The CDR3 coding sequence is TGCAGCGCCGGAGCCGGGTCGGAATCTGGAAACACCATATATTTT.

This clone was picked up one time. The chain carries TRBV9 and TRBJ2-1, with D possibly being TRBD2 (6 bases). The germline gives CDR1 SGDLS, CDR2 YYNGEE. V lost 1 base to trimming and J lost 7 bases, with 18 bases between them. This CDR3 is built from 16 residues. CDR3 sequence: CASSVSGPSVLNEQFF. The DNA of the CDR3 is TGTGCCAGCAGCGTAAGTGGCCCTAGCGTGTTAAATGAGCAGTTCTTC.

The chain is built from TRBV2 and TRBJ1-3; D is undetermined. Trimming shortened V by 4 bases and J by 2 bases, and 6 bases separated the two germline ends. Germline V gene lookup returns CDR1 SNHLY and CDR2 FYNNEI. CDR3 length: 13 residues. CDR3 protein: CASSGTPGNTIYF. DNA for the CDR3: TGTGCCAGCAGTGGGACTCCTGGAAACACCATATATTTT.

The chain couples TRBV30 to TRBJ1-2; 12 bases are a match to TRBD1. This CDR3 contains 13 residues. Germline CDR1 is GTSNPN and CDR2 is SVGIG (reference sequence). Germline trimming cut 5 bases from V and 7 bases from J; bases unmatched to any gene: 5. CDR3 residues: CAWVGQGATGYTF. The CDR3 nucleotides read TGTGCCTGGGTGGGACAGGGGGCGACTGGCTACACCTTC.

The chain uses TRBV5-1 and TRBJ2-7; 7 bases fit TRBD1. V lost 3 bases, J lost 5 bases, and 8 bases stayed unmatched. The CDR3 is 14 amino acids. The germline V gene encodes CDR1 SGHRS and CDR2 YFSETQ. The CDR3 loop reads CASSSYEGADEQYF. The CDR3 DNA is TGCGCCAGCAGCTCCTACGAGGGGGCAGACGAGCAGTACTTC.